This TCR beta chain was obtained from a study of somatic mutations in cytotoxic T cells in rheumatoid arthritis. On the study more broadly: Using a FACSAria II or Sony SH800, a portion of the V beta antibody-stained T-cell populations were flow-sorted at nearly 100% purity, and among those populations were V beta1+ cells that were then sequenced for TCRB. Notes on the study in general: For patients with rheumatoid arthritis, CD8+ clonality went up with age, while healthy controls showed no such change. A slight TRBV07 underrepresentation in rheumatoid arthritis patients was reported without multiple-comparison adjustment.

The germline V and J ends were trimmed by 2 bases and 7 bases, with 14 bases remaining between them. Germline CDR1 is GTSNPN and CDR2 is SVGIG (reference sequence). The CDR3 runs to 13 residues. Of note for this clone: Antigen specificity is unknown.

The method was immunoSEQ multiplex PCR; TCRdb's version includes in-frame clones alone and lacks a portion of them. The sample has about 8,200 clones; 60% to 80% are singletons. Sequenced input: CD8+ T cells sorted from blood. This chain uses TRBV30 with TRBJ1-1; tentatively, D is TRBD1 (5 bases). The TCR sequence derives from an adult with rheumatoid arthritis. The CDR3 region has the DNA TGTGCCTGGAGTCTGGGGCAGACAGTTGAAGCTTTCTTT. It specifies CAWSLGQTVEAFF.